The rows below give T cell receptor beta chains drawn from one sample of a study of radiation and T cells in renal cell carcinoma. The repertoire was sequenced with immunoSEQ multiplex PCR; TCRdb's copy has only in-frame clones and lacks some. In the table there are some 150,000 clones, roughly 87% of which are singletons. This sample comprised blood, obtained from a patient whose treatment included radiotherapy and nephrectomy. The receptors shown here come from a woman between 45 and 65 years old with renal cell carcinoma. The CDR3 runs from the conserved cysteine through the conserved F or W. The order of the fields is CDR3 DNA, CDR3 protein, V gene, J gene, clone size, D gene. A D gene is named only where the DNA matches it firmly. Rows give clone size only sometimes, using once, few, many, or a class for an expanded clone.

DNA: TGTGCCAGCAGTTACTCGAAGGGGAGTAACGCCGCTGAAGCTTTCTTT; CDR3: CASSYSKGSNAAEAFF; V: TRBV6-5; J: TRBJ1-1; size: once; D: -
DNA: TGTGCCAGTAGTAGTCAGACGAACACTGAAGCTTTCTTT; CDR3: CASSSQTNTEAFF; V: TRBV19; J: TRBJ1-1; size: -; D: -
DNA: TGTGCCAGTAGTAAGGAGCAGGAACTCTCCTACAATGAGCAGTTCTTC; CDR3: CASSKEQELSYNEQFF; V: TRBV19; J: TRBJ2-1; size: -; D: -
DNA: TGTGCCAGCAGTTACCGGGCGGGGGGGCGTAATGAGCAGTTCTTC; CDR3: CASSYRAGGRNEQFF; V: TRBV6-6; J: TRBJ2-1; size: -; D: TRBD2
DNA: TGTGCTAGCAGCGTCGGGACAGGGGCCTACGAGCAGTACTTC; CDR3: CASSVGTGAYEQYF; V: TRBV7-7; J: TRBJ2-7; size: -; D: TRBD1
DNA: TGTGCCAGCAGGATTCAGGGGATGGGGAACACTGAAGCTTTCTTT; CDR3: CASRIQGMGNTEAFF; V: TRBV6-6; J: TRBJ1-1; size: -; D: -
DNA: TGTGCCAGCAGTGGCCGCTGGAGGGGCAACTATGGCTACACCTTC; CDR3: CASSGRWRGNYGYTF; V: TRBV2; J: TRBJ1-2; size: -; D: -
DNA: TGCGCCAGCAGCGGTGCGGGGGTCTCCTACAATGAGCAGTTCTTC; CDR3: CASSGAGVSYNEQFF; V: TRBV5-1; J: TRBJ2-1; size: -; D: TRBD2
DNA: TGTGCCATCAGTGCAAACAGTCAATCTAGCACAGATACGCAGTATTTT; CDR3: CAISANSQSSTDTQYF; V: TRBV10-3; J: TRBJ2-3; size: -; D: -
DNA: TGTGCCAGCAGAGACCCGGCGACAGCAACTAATGAAAAACTGTTTTTT; CDR3: CASRDPATATNEKLFF; V: TRBV6-6; J: TRBJ1-4; size: once; D: -
DNA: TGTGCCAGCAGCTTAGGGGATATCACAGATACGCAGTATTTT; CDR3: CASSLGDITDTQYF; V: TRBV7-9; J: TRBJ2-3; size: -; D: -
DNA: TGCGCCAGCAGCTTGGCGGGGGGAGAGGGCTACACCTTC; CDR3: CASSLAGGEGYTF; V: TRBV5-1; J: TRBJ1-2; size: -; D: -
DNA: TGTGCCAGCAGCACTAGGGGTAACTATGGCTACACCTTC; CDR3: CASSTRGNYGYTF; V: TRBV5-6; J: TRBJ1-2; size: -; D: -
DNA: TGTGCCAGCAGCGGACAGGGGTTAAACTATGGCTACACCTTC; CDR3: CASSGQGLNYGYTF; V: TRBV2; J: TRBJ1-2; size: -; D: TRBD1
DNA: TGTGCCATCAGTGAGGCGGGTGGGGAGACCCAGTACTTC; CDR3: CAISEAGGETQYF; V: TRBV10-3; J: TRBJ2-5; size: -; D: -
DNA: TGTGCCAGCAGCTCTACAGGGGAATCTAATGAAAAACTGTTTTTT; CDR3: CASSSTGESNEKLFF; V: TRBV5-6; J: TRBJ1-4; size: -; D: TRBD1
DNA: TGTGCCAGCAGCCAAGATCCTACTGCCCCAGGAGGCTACACCTTC; CDR3: CASSQDPTAPGGYTF; V: TRBV14; J: TRBJ1-2; size: -; D: -
DNA: TGTGCCAGCAGTTACGGAGGGCAGTATTTT; CDR3: CASSYGGQYF; V: TRBV6-6; J: TRBJ2-3; size: -; D: -
DNA: TGCAGCGTTCATAGACAGGGAGGGAACACTGAAGCTTTCTTT; CDR3: CSVHRQGGNTEAFF; V: TRBV29-1; J: TRBJ1-1; size: once; D: TRBD1
DNA: TGTGCCAGCAGCCTAACCGGGACAGGGGCCATAGGGCAGTACTTC; CDR3: CASSLTGTGAIGQYF; V: TRBV5-6; J: TRBJ2-7; size: -; D: TRBD1
DNA: TGTGCCAGCAGTTACTCCGGGGGAACCTACAATGAGCAGTTCTTC; CDR3: CASSYSGGTYNEQFF; V: TRBV6-5; J: TRBJ2-1; size: -; D: -
DNA: TGTGCCTGGAGCCGTATGGGCTCTCAAAGTTATGGCTACACCTTC; CDR3: CAWSRMGSQSYGYTF; V: TRBV30; J: TRBJ1-2; size: -; D: -
DNA: TGCGCCAGCAGTTATACCGGGACAGGGTCCACTGAAGCTTTCTTT; CDR3: CASSYTGTGSTEAFF; V: TRBV5-1; J: TRBJ1-1; size: -; D: TRBD1
DNA: TGTGCCAGCACCGGGCGGGGCCGGAATACGCAGTATTTT; CDR3: CASTGRGRNTQYF; V: TRBV7-2; J: TRBJ2-3; size: -; D: -
DNA: TGTGCCATCAGTCACACGGGGGTCGTTGAAGATACGCAGTATTTT; CDR3: CAISHTGVVEDTQYF; V: TRBV10-3; J: TRBJ2-3; size: -; D: -
DNA: TGTGCCAGCAGTTACCGGCGGGGGGGCCCAGATACGCAGTATTTT; CDR3: CASSYRRGGPDTQYF; V: TRBV6-5; J: TRBJ2-3; size: -; D: TRBD2
DNA: TGTGCCAGCAGTGAATTTTTCATCGGGGGCCCGAGGAACACCGGGGAGCTGTTTTTT; CDR3: CASSEFFIGGPRNTGELFF; V: TRBV6-1; J: TRBJ2-2; size: once; D: -
DNA: TGTGCCAGCAGCTTAAAGGGGTACACTGAAGCTTTCTTT; CDR3: CASSLKGYTEAFF; V: TRBV7-2; J: TRBJ1-1; size: -; D: -
DNA: TGCGCCAGCAGCCCCGGGGACTCCGGCTCCTACAATGAGCAGTTCTTC; CDR3: CASSPGDSGSYNEQFF; V: TRBV5-1; J: TRBJ2-1; size: -; D: -
DNA: TGTGCCAGCAGTGAACTTGCGCGGGGAGGGATTTTAAACTATGGCTACACCTTC; CDR3: CASSELARGGILNYGYTF; V: TRBV6-4; J: TRBJ1-2; size: -; D: -
DNA: TGTGCCAGCAGCGGGGGTCTAGCGAAATTGTTCACCGGGGAGCTGTTTTTT; CDR3: CASSGGLAKLFTGELFF; V: TRBV9; J: TRBJ2-2; size: -; D: -
DNA: TGTGCCAGCAGCTTGGGAGACGTGGGAGCCTACGAGCAGTACTTC; CDR3: CASSLGDVGAYEQYF; V: TRBV7-8; J: TRBJ2-7; size: -; D: -
DNA: TGCGCCAGCAGCCCCTCAACTTACGAGCAGTACTTC; CDR3: CASSPSTYEQYF; V: TRBV5-1; J: TRBJ2-7; size: -; D: -
DNA: TGCGCCAGCAGCCAAACTAGCGGGGGGCTCAATGAGCAGTTCTTC; CDR3: CASSQTSGGLNEQFF; V: TRBV5-1; J: TRBJ2-1; size: -; D: TRBD2
DNA: TGTGCCAGCAGTTTAGGGGGGTATAATTCACCCCTCCACTTT; CDR3: CASSLGGYNSPLHF; V: TRBV7-2; J: TRBJ1-6; size: -; D: -
DNA: TGTGCCAGCAGAACGACAGGGGGCACAGATACGCAGTATTTT; CDR3: CASRTTGGTDTQYF; V: TRBV6-1; J: TRBJ2-3; size: -; D: TRBD1
DNA: TGTGCCAGCAGGGGACAGGTGAACACCGGGGAGCTGTTTTTT; CDR3: CASRGQVNTGELFF; V: TRBV6-1; J: TRBJ2-2; size: -; D: TRBD1
DNA: TGCGCCAGCAGCTTGGTCCCAGGGGATACGGAGACCCAGTACTTC; CDR3: CASSLVPGDTETQYF; V: TRBV5-1; J: TRBJ2-5; size: -; D: -
DNA: TGTGCCAGCAGCCAGAGTGCCGCGGACAGACGCAATCAGCCCCAGCATTTT; CDR3: CASSQSAADRRNQPQHF; V: TRBV7-9; J: TRBJ1-5; size: -; D: -
DNA: TGTGCCAGCACGGACAGGGGGCGTGGGAACACTGAAGCTTTCTTT; CDR3: CASTDRGRGNTEAFF; V: TRBV6-5; J: TRBJ1-1; size: -; D: TRBD1
DNA: TGTGCCACCAGCAGAGGAGGCAGGGTCTCCTACAATGAGCAGTTCTTC; CDR3: CATSRGGRVSYNEQFF; V: TRBV15; J: TRBJ2-1; size: -; D: -
DNA: TGTGCCAGCAGCCCCCGAGCGGGGGTTAGCACAGATACGCAGTATTTT; CDR3: CASSPRAGVSTDTQYF; V: TRBV6-4; J: TRBJ2-3; size: -; D: TRBD2
DNA: TGTGCCAGCAGCTTCGACAGGGGGAATTCACCCCTCCACTTT; CDR3: CASSFDRGNSPLHF; V: TRBV11-2; J: TRBJ1-6; size: -; D: TRBD1
DNA: TGCGCCAGCAGCTTTGGTGGGGGCAGGACCGGGGAGCTGTTTTTT; CDR3: CASSFGGGRTGELFF; V: TRBV5-1; J: TRBJ2-2; size: -; D: -
DNA: TGTGCCAGCAGCTTAGCAGGGGCAACTAATGAAAAACTGTTTTTT; CDR3: CASSLAGATNEKLFF; V: TRBV7-6; J: TRBJ1-4; size: -; D: -
DNA: TGTGCCAGCAGCCGAGACAGGCTGAACACTGAAGCTTTCTTT; CDR3: CASSRDRLNTEAFF; V: TRBV7-8; J: TRBJ1-1; size: -; D: -
DNA: TGTGCCTGGAGACGAGGACAGGGGGCGAACTACGAGCAGTACTTC; CDR3: CAWRRGQGANYEQYF; V: TRBV30; J: TRBJ2-7; size: few; D: TRBD1
DNA: TGTGCCAGCAGCCAACAGGGAGCTCGGGAGCAGTACTTC; CDR3: CASSQQGAREQYF; V: TRBV7-8; J: TRBJ2-7; size: once; D: -
DNA: TGTGCCACCACGACAGGGAACACTGAAGCTTTCTTT; CDR3: CATTTGNTEAFF; V: TRBV19; J: TRBJ1-1; size: -; D: -
DNA: TGTGCCAGCAGTGAAGAGGGGACTAGCAATCAGCCCCAGCATTTT; CDR3: CASSEEGTSNQPQHF; V: TRBV2; J: TRBJ1-5; size: -; D: -
DNA: TGCGCCAGCAGCCATCCAGAAGGGGGACGGAGCTATGGCTACACCTTC; CDR3: CASSHPEGGRSYGYTF; V: TRBV4-1; J: TRBJ1-2; size: few; D: -
DNA: TGTGCCAGCAGCCTCCGGGCGCTTGGAAACACCATATATTTT; CDR3: CASSLRALGNTIYF; V: TRBV7-9; J: TRBJ1-3; size: -; D: -